The rows below give T cell receptor beta chains drawn from one sample of a study of post-analysis software for immune sequencing data. Via MiXCR, TCRdb re-called the PCR reads, giving one row per CDR3 protein. The sample includes 750,000 to 900,000 distinct CDR3 sequences, 40% to 55% of them seen just once. The sequenced sample was blood. All receptors derive from a girl aged 5 to 17 with multiple sclerosis. Each CDR3 is given with its conserved first and last residue. Fields, in order: J gene, clone size, V gene, D gene, CDR3 protein. D genes are given only for firm matches. Only some rows state a clone size, as once, few, many or a class for expanded clones.

J: TRBJ2-5
size: -
V: TRBV5-6
D: TRBD2
CDR3: CASSLTPGRAQETQYF

J: TRBJ2-1
size: -
V: TRBV6-1
D: TRBD2
CDR3: CAITDPGTSVYNEQFF

J: TRBJ2-3
size: many
V: TRBV5-1
D: -
CDR3: CASETLGGDTQYF

J: TRBJ2-7
size: -
V: TRBV15
D: -
CDR3: CATKGGLPAQYF

J: -
size: few
V: TRBV7-2
D: TRBD2
CDR3: CASSSPLSLADNPYEQYF

J: TRBJ2-7
size: few
V: TRBV28
D: TRBD2
CDR3: CASGVGGGGSYEQYF

J: TRBJ2-7
size: many
V: TRBV6-5
D: TRBD2
CDR3: CASSYLAGSSYEQYF

J: -
size: few
V: TRBV12-3/TRBV12-4
D: TRBD2
CDR3: CASSLSGRASREQYF

J: TRBJ2-7
size: many
V: TRBV29-1
D: TRBD1
CDR3: CSVGDRGGYEQYF

J: TRBJ2-3
size: many
V: TRBV7-2
D: TRBD2
CDR3: CASSLAGLAGGGDTQYF

J: TRBJ2-1
size: few
V: TRBV24-1
D: -
CDR3: CATSDFPNEQFF

J: TRBJ2-3
size: few
V: TRBV12-3/TRBV12-4
D: -
CDR3: CASSWRDSTDTQYF

J: TRBJ1-2
size: -
V: TRBV14
D: -
CDR3: CASSPNHRGYTF

J: TRBJ2-5
size: few
V: TRBV7-8
D: TRBD2
CDR3: CASSQNREGQYF

J: TRBJ2-2
size: -
V: TRBV29-1
D: -
CDR3: CSASWGGNTGELFF

J: TRBJ1-2
size: -
V: TRBV7-6
D: TRBD1
CDR3: CASSLAPGTGVGDGYTF

J: TRBJ2-7
size: few
V: TRBV5-1
D: TRBD2
CDR3: CASSEGLAETYEQYF

J: TRBJ2-1
size: -
V: TRBV2
D: TRBD2
CDR3: CASSEVAGGHNEQFF

J: TRBJ2-7
size: -
V: TRBV20-1
D: -
CDR3: CSASRLKGQTYEQYF

J: TRBJ2-3
size: few
V: TRBV27
D: -
CDR3: CASSFGTLSTDTQYF

J: TRBJ1-2
size: -
V: TRBV5-1
D: -
CDR3: CASSLGGISPYGYTF

J: TRBJ2-4
size: few
V: TRBV7-3
D: -
CDR3: CASSLRAPGQKGNIQYF

J: TRBJ1-2
size: few
V: TRBV6-5
D: -
CDR3: CASSYGSGGKGYGYTF

J: TRBJ2-7
size: -
V: TRBV27
D: -
CDR3: CASRAGPDSYEQYF

J: -
size: -
V: TRBV6-1
D: -
CDR3: CASSELGGPQHF

J: TRBJ1-2
size: -
V: TRBV4-1
D: -
CDR3: CASSLGHPNYGYTF

J: TRBJ2-3
size: -
V: TRBV7-2
D: TRBD2
CDR3: CASSHGTSGRGGWTQYF

J: TRBJ2-3
size: -
V: TRBV7-9
D: -
CDR3: CASSSFGMDTQYF

J: TRBJ2-3
size: -
V: TRBV24-1
D: TRBD2
CDR3: CATSAEAGVTDTQYF

J: TRBJ2-3
size: -
V: TRBV20-1
D: -
CDR3: CSARKSTGTQYF

J: TRBJ1-2
size: -
V: TRBV9
D: -
CDR3: CASSVEDSLRYGYTF

J: TRBJ2-3
size: few
V: TRBV7-9
D: -
CDR3: CASSPLLRGMQYF

J: TRBJ1-2
size: once
V: TRBV4-1
D: -
CDR3: CASSQDQANMWSGYTF

J: TRBJ1-1
size: -
V: TRBV5-1
D: TRBD1
CDR3: CASSLSVGQGSTEAFF

J: TRBJ2-6
size: once
V: TRBV9
D: TRBD1
CDR3: CASSPRQGSGANVRTF

J: TRBJ2-7
size: -
V: TRBV4-3
D: -
CDR3: CASSQSPGNSYEQYF

J: TRBJ2-3
size: -
V: TRBV6-1
D: TRBD2
CDR3: CASSADSGRANTQYF

J: TRBJ2-5
size: few
V: TRBV29-1
D: TRBD2
CDR3: CSVLGLAGGQEETQYF

J: TRBJ2-7
size: once
V: TRBV5-1
D: TRBD1
CDR3: CASTTGQGPYEQYF

J: TRBJ1-2
size: once
V: TRBV11-3
D: -
CDR3: CASSLDGFGYTF

J: TRBJ2-3
size: -
V: TRBV2
D: -
CDR3: CASSFRDVGQYTQYF

J: TRBJ1-1
size: few
V: TRBV7-9
D: -
CDR3: CASSSSVMNTEAFF

J: -
size: -
V: TRBV5-1
D: -
CDR3: CASSMRGASLETQYF

J: TRBJ2-1
size: -
V: TRBV24-1
D: TRBD2
CDR3: CATSDFLAGERNEQFF

J: TRBJ2-7
size: -
V: TRBV6-2/TRBV6-3
D: -
CDR3: CASGYRANGEQYF

J: TRBJ1-2
size: -
V: TRBV12-3/TRBV12-4
D: -
CDR3: CASSSLARNYGYTF

J: TRBJ1-1
size: once
V: TRBV5-5
D: -
CDR3: CASSLNWAWTTEAFF

J: TRBJ1-4
size: -
V: TRBV12-3/TRBV12-4
D: TRBD1
CDR3: CASSFGIVGTATNEKLFF

J: -
size: -
V: TRBV5-6
D: TRBD2
CDR3: CASSQNDGRTETQYF

J: TRBJ2-5
size: few
V: TRBV29-1
D: TRBD2
CDR3: CSAARSGSWQETQYF

J: TRBJ2-3
size: -
V: TRBV6-5
D: -
CDR3: CASSYSELVGGDTQYF

J: -
size: -
V: TRBV29-1
D: TRBD2
CDR3: CSVTPGLAPYEQYF

J: TRBJ2-7
size: -
V: TRBV7-9
D: -
CDR3: CASSFWGAYEQYF

J: TRBJ1-5
size: few
V: TRBV27
D: -
CDR3: CASSFGHDSNQPQHF

J: TRBJ2-1
size: -
V: TRBV12-3/TRBV12-4
D: TRBD1
CDR3: CASSDRVSYNEQFF

J: TRBJ2-7
size: few
V: TRBV6-1
D: TRBD2
CDR3: CASSEMGLAGVNEQYF

J: TRBJ1-2
size: few
V: TRBV15
D: -
CDR3: CATSTSDNYGYTF

J: TRBJ1-1
size: few
V: TRBV7-9
D: -
CDR3: CASRGEGRTEAFF

J: TRBJ2-6
size: -
V: TRBV5-1
D: TRBD2
CDR3: CASSFPLAGAGANVLTF